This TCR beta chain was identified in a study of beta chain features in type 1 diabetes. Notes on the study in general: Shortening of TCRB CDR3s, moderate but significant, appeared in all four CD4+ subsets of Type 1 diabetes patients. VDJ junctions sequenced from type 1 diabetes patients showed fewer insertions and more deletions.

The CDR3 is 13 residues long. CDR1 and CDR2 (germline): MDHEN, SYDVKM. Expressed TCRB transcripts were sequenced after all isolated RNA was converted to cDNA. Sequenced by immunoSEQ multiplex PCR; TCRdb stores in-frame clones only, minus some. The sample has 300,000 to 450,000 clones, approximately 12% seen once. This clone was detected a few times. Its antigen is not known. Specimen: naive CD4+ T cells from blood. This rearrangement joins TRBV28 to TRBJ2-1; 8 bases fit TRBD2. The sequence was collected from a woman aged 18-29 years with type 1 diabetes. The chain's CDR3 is CAAESGSSGEQFF. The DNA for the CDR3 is TGTGCAGCCGAGAGCGGGAGCAGTGGTGAGCAGTTCTTC.